This TCR beta chain appears in the sequencing data of a study of T cell responses to AZD1222 COVID-19 vaccine (dated by TCRdb to the early 2020s). Looking at the study overall: A total of roughly 240 trial participants underwent TCR sequencing, of whom some 210 received two doses of AZD1222 and 26 received two doses of the MenACWY control vaccine. Trial participants were enrolled into age subgroups of 18-55, 56-69 and 70-plus years, which contained about 150, 28 and 57 TCR-sequenced participants, respectively. The paper's findings and limits, for the study overall: After two AZD1222 doses, both the breadth and the depth of spike-specific TCRs were significantly higher than at day 0 and than in MenACWY recipients. In the small 56-69-year group, the increase in depth fell short of significance, most likely because of low power. Because no samples from the day 14 peak response were available, repertoires could be characterized only after the peak T cell response. Epitopes outside the regions mutated in the B.1.351 and B.1.1.7 variants were reportedly recognized by nearly half of the unique spike-specific TCRs. Only a handful of AZD1222 recipients were SARS-CoV-2 seropositive at baseline, limiting conclusions about previously exposed vaccinees. The whole spike protein was spanned by vaccine-associated CD4 TCRs, and dominant responses were seen in regions 160-218 and 743-854. Most participants were white British and females outnumbered males, and the authors suggested that clonal diversity may have been underestimated.

The CDR3 starts with the cysteine, ends with the phenylalanine, and has 13 residues. Only CDR3 DNA remains: 39 bases, in frame from the first base. CDR1 and CDR2, per the germline V gene, are SGHRS and YFSETQ. The junction shows trimming of 4 bases on V and 2 bases on J, plus 8 bases between the germline ends. The CDR3 regions of human TCRbeta chains were analyzed by immunosequencing. In the paper's pipeline: TCRs in the repertoires were matched against a reference library of SARS-CoV-2-specific TCRs that had been generated with the MIRA antigen-specificity platform. Breadth was defined as the fraction of unique TCRs that were SARS-CoV-2-associated, and depth was defined as the fraction of total T cells that were SARS-CoV-2-associated. Using the MIRA data, each spike-specific TCR was mapped to the spike region that the TCR reacts to and placed in a CD4 or CD8 class. Log10-transformed breadth and depth values were compared by one-way ANOVA with Sidak's multiple comparisons tests. Sourced from immuneACCESS, this table was stored by TCRdb with only in-frame sequences that have V and J called. A share of the clones is absent; for the studies checked, an unresolved V gene accounts for under half, and the remainder has no known explanation. V, J and clone size reflect that table, while D and trimming were determined from the DNA. The sample includes 95,000 to 120,000 clones, with about nine tenths observed a single time. The top ten constitute roughly 3% of the sample.

Comment on this clone: Its antigen has not been determined. The input lacks base qualities; no much larger clone sits a single base away.

This sample's time point label indicates: baseline before first vaccination. Read against the paper, the sample's treatment or condition label means: meningococcal conjugate vaccine given as trial control. Vaccinee samples came from UK trials COV001 and COV002, including a single-blind randomized controlled phase 2/3 trial of AZD1222 (ChAdOx1 nCoV-19) in healthy adults. Trial participant PBMC samples were collected at day 0 and day 28 after the second dose for TCRbeta chain sequencing. Sequences were derived from peripheral blood, sampled on day 0 of MenACWY control vaccination. The chain joins TRBV5-1 to TRBJ2-3, with an unclear D gene assignment. This receptor was taken from an adult in good health. The DNA reads TGCGCCAGCAGCCCCCTACCCACAGATACGCAGTATTTT. Translated, this is CASSPLPTDTQYF. The CDR3 plus the reference TRBV5-1 and TRBJ2-3 genes for the other parts give the full variable domain: KAGVTQTPRYLIKTRGQQVTLSCSPISGHRSVSWYQQTPGQGLQFLFEYFSETQRNKGNFPGRFSGRQFSNSRSEMNVSTLELGDSALYLCASSPLPTDTQYFGPGTRLTVL.